This entry features one TCR beta chain sequence. This specimen comes from a study of blood T cell repertoires in COVID-19. Study in general: Collection of acute and convalescent COVID-19 samples took place in the United States, Italy and Spain.

The CDR3 extends over 14 amino acids. Germline V lookup: CDR1 SGHRS, CDR2 YFSETQ. V gave up 5 bases and J gave up 7 bases, with 19 bases separating them. Those enrolled, adults aged roughly 18 to 90 years, came from roughly 22 US areas. Clones were sequenced by immunoSEQ multiplex PCR, and TCRdb holds only the in-frame ones, with some missing. This table has about 400,000 clones, roughly 87% appearing once. The source of this sequence is a woman aged 40 to 50 with acute COVID-19. The chain links TRBV5-1 to TRBJ2-7, with D possibly being TRBD1 (6 bases). The sample was PBMCs or T cells enriched from blood (not recorded which). CDR3 DNA sequence: TGCGCCAGCAGAACGGACCCAGGGGTAGGGGAGCAGTACTTC. Residues: CASRTDPGVGEQYF.